The T cell receptor beta chain described here comes from a study of vaccination and CD4 T cells after COVID-19. Study in general: The control cultures got either a CEFX pool, an HIV-1 Nef pool, or no peptide at all.

CDR1 is SGHDN, CDR2 FVKESK, per germline. CDR3 length: 17 residues. The V segment lost 2 bases and the J segment 6 bases; nucleotides outside the gene matches: 15. For this clonotype: Its antigen is not identified.

Treatment described: approximately nine-day PBMC culture with coronavirus spike peptide pools or control peptides (ViraFEST assay). Samples of CD4+ T cells were obtained from the unexposed donor before the COVID-19 pandemic (2011-2018). With about nine days of culture completed, CD4+ T cells were isolated by negative selection. Sequencing of the DNA from cultured CD4+ T cells was carried out with the Oncomine TCR Beta short-read assay. TCRdb fed the PCR reads into MiXCR, producing one record per CDR3 protein. Of about 6,600 distinct CDR3 sequences listed, 40% to 50% are singletons. Study-level results: Convalescent patients' median share of reactive clones seen only post-vaccination was about 88%.

Sequenced material: CD4+ T cells from blood, cultured in vitro. This chain links TRBV14 with TRBJ1-2; TRBD1 matches at 7 bases. The receptor comes from a human donor in good health. The CDR3, as DNA: TGTGCCAGCAGCCAAACGACAGGGAGACCTATTTTGGATGGCTACACCTTC. It encodes CASSQTTGRPILDGYTF. The variable domain in full, completed from reference TRBV14 and TRBJ1-2, reads EAGVTQFPSHSVIEKGQTVTLRCDPISGHDNLYWYRRVMGKEIKFLLHFVKESKQDESGMPNNRFLAERTGGTYSTLKVQPAELEDSGVYFCASSQTTGRPILDGYTFGSGTRLTVV.